These 32 T cell receptor beta chains share one sample of origin, sequenced in a study of radiotherapy plus CTLA-4 blockade in lung cancer. Assay used: immunoSEQ multiplex PCR; TCRdb lists only in-frame clones, some missing. The sample lists tens of thousands of clones; roughly 84% were seen once. The sequences come from peripheral blood, collected from a patient treated with radiotherapy plus ipilimumab. All receptors derive from a human donor with non-small cell lung cancer whose response to radiotherapy plus ipilimumab could not be evaluated.

This clone appeared a few times. In DNA, the CDR3 is TGTGCCTGGAGTTGGACAGGTCAAGAGACCCAGTACTTC. It is translated as CAWSWTGQETQYF. This chain connects TRBV30 to TRBJ2-5; 7 bases agree with TRBD1. Germline V lookup: CDR1 GTSNPN, CDR2 SVGIG (reference sequence). The V gene end was trimmed by 2 bases and the J gene end by 2 bases; junction bases not matched to a gene: 2. The CDR3 length is 13 residues. The complete variable domain, with remaining parts taken from reference TRBV30 and TRBJ2-5, reads SQTIHQWPATLVQPVGSPLSLECTVEGTSNPNLYWYRQAAGRGLQLLFYSVGIGQISSEVPQNLSASRPQDRQFILSSKKLLLSDSGFYLCAWSWTGQETQYFGPGTRLLVL.

V gene TRBV5-1 combines with J gene TRBJ2-5; the match to TRBD2 covers 8 bases. The CDR3 is made up of 16 amino acids. The junction had 10 bases not matched to a gene; V was cut back by 2 bases and J by 4 bases. Germline CDR1 SGHRS, CDR2 YFSETQ. CDR3 DNA: TGCGCCAGCAGCTTTTACGTCGGGGGGGCCGGAGAGACCCAGTACTTC. This gives the protein CASSFYVGGAGETQYF.

This chain connects TRBV29-1 to TRBJ2-7; TRBD1 matches at 11 bases. The CDR3 extends over 13 amino acids. J lost 3 bases, V lost 7 bases, and 5 bases had no gene match. The germline gives CDR1 SQVTM, CDR2 ANQGSEA. The CDR3 is CSAGGQGGYEQYF. The CDR3 DNA reads TGCAGCGCAGGGGGACAGGGGGGCTACGAGCAGTACTTC.

This clone was seen a single time. V and J are TRBV5-6 and TRBJ1-1; D possibly corresponds to TRBD1 (6 bases). With 3 bases removed from V and 6 bases from J, the gap between germline ends came to 15 bases. Per the germline V gene, CDR1 is SGHDT and CDR2 is YYEEEE. This CDR3 has 14 residues. This chain's CDR3 is CASSSAGAGAEAFF. As DNA, the CDR3 is TGTGCCAGCAGCTCAGCAGGGGCGGGAGCTGAAGCTTTCTTT.

This clone was recorded only once. The V gene is TRBV15, the J gene TRBJ1-1; D uncertain. With 2 bases removed from V and 7 bases from J, the gap between germline ends came to 8 bases. The CDR3 spans 12 residues. Germline CDR1 and CDR2: LNHNV and YYDKDF (reference sequence). CDR3 sequence (DNA): TGTGCCACCAGCAGACCCACAAGTGAAGCTTTCTTT. Amino acid sequence: CATSRPTSEAFF.

This rearrangement joins TRBV5-6 to TRBJ1-1; 8 bases map to TRBD1. CDR1 and CDR2 from the germline V gene are SGHDT and YYEEEE. The ends lost 4 bases at V and 1 base at J; junction bases unmatched: 12. This CDR3 spans 17 amino acids. The CDR3 sequence is CASSTRSRTGGNTEAFF. The CDR3 DNA reads TGTGCCAGCAGCACCCGCAGTCGCACAGGGGGGAACACTGAAGCTTTCTTT. The whole variable domain, remainder taken from reference TRBV5-6 and TRBJ1-1, is DAGVTQSPTHLIKTRGQQVTLRCSPKSGHDTVSWYQQALGQGPQFIFQYYEEEERQRGNFPDRFSGHQFPNYSSELNVNALLLGDSALYLCASSTRSRTGGNTEAFFGQGTRLTVV.

The chain uses TRBV19 and TRBJ1-1; no clear D. There are 12 residues in the CDR3. Trimming pared 6 bases from V and 6 bases from J, leaving 11 bases between. Germline V lookup: CDR1 LNHDA, CDR2 SQIVND (reference sequence). The CDR3 spells CASRGLRAEAFF. For the CDR3, the DNA is TGTGCCAGTAGGGGGTTGAGGGCTGAAGCTTTCTTT.

This sequence joins TRBV28 and TRBJ1-4, with 9 nucleotides matching TRBD1. The ends lost 6 bases at V and 8 bases at J; junction bases unmatched: 19. This CDR3 region has 18 residues. Germline-derived CDR1 and CDR2 are MDHEN and SYDVKM. CDR3 loop: CASSLTFLRDREKEKLFF. CDR3 DNA: TGTGCCAGCAGCCTCACCTTTCTCCGGGACAGGGAAAAGGAAAAACTGTTTTTT.

J is TRBJ2-1 and V is TRBV5-1; 9 nucleotides line up with TRBD2. Trimming cost V 1 base and J 6 bases; bases outside gene matches: 5. Per the germline V gene, CDR1 is SGHRS and CDR2 is YFSETQ. The CDR3 runs 15 residues. The CDR3 nucleotides are TGCGCCAGCAGCTTGCGCGGGGGGGGCGTCAATGAGCAGTTCTTC. Protein sequence: CASSLRGGGVNEQFF.

The rearrangement links TRBV4-1 to TRBJ2-5, with D maybe TRBD2 (5 bases). The CDR3 runs to 13 residues. V shed 5 bases and J shed 4 bases, with 11 bases lying between them. Looked up from germline, CDR1 is MGHRA and CDR2 is YSYEKL. CDR3 region: CASSLERRETQYF. The CDR3 DNA reads TGCGCCAGCAGCTTAGAGCGGCGAGAGACCCAGTACTTC.

This clone has just one count. The J gene is TRBJ2-7, the V gene TRBV7-2; D ambiguous. Germline V gives CDR1 SGHTA, CDR2 FQGNSA. This CDR3 has 15 amino acids. Trimming pared 5 bases from V and 6 bases from J, leaving 20 bases between. The CDR3 DNA reads TGTGCCAGCAGCCCCTCCCGGGTAGCATCGGGCGAGCAGTACTTC. It encodes CASSPSRVASGEQYF. Filled out from reference TRBV7-2 and TRBJ2-7, the complete variable domain reads GAGVSQSPSNKVTEKGKDVELRCDPISGHTALYWYRQSLGQGLEFLIYFQGNSAPDKSGLPSDRFSAERTGGSVSTLTIQRTQQEDSAVYLCASSPSRVASGEQYFGPGTRLTVT.

The chain carries TRBV10-1 and TRBJ2-7, with D maybe TRBD2 (6 bases). The CDR3 has 15 residues. The V and J ends lost 8 bases and 0 bases respectively, with 17 bases between them. Looked up from germline, CDR1 is WNHNN and CDR2 is SYGVQD (reference sequence). The CDR3 loop reads CASHPPGAHSYEQYF. The DNA for the CDR3 is TGCGCCAGCCACCCCCCGGGAGCCCACTCCTACGAGCAGTACTTC.

The chain links TRBV29-1 to TRBJ1-4, with D perhaps TRBD1 (6 bases). This CDR3 has 12 amino acids. The germline gives CDR1 SQVTM, CDR2 ANQGSEA. V was trimmed by 5 bases and J by 8 bases, leaving 12 bases between them. The CDR3 DNA reads as TGCAGCGTTTCGGCCACAGGGGAAAAACTGTTTTTT. It codes for CSVSATGEKLFF.

The chain links TRBV5-1 to TRBJ2-1; 12 nucleotides match TRBD1. Germline V gene data show CDR1 as SGHRS and CDR2 as YFSETQ. CDR3 size: 14 residues. The trim removed 4 bases at V and 9 bases at J, leaving 5 bases unmatched. CDR3 nucleotides: TGCGCCAGCAGCCCGGGACAGGGGGCAGGTGAGCAGTTCTTC. Encoded protein: CASSPGQGAGEQFF.

CDR3 sequence (DNA): TGTGCCAGTACCCCAGGGAAGGGGACCTACGAGCAGTACTTC. It yields the protein CASTPGKGTYEQYF. The gene calls are TRBV19 and TRBJ2-7; maybe TRBD1 (5 bases). This CDR3 has 14 residues. Trimming stripped 7 bases from V and 2 bases from J, with 15 bases between. Per the germline V gene, CDR1 is LNHDA and CDR2 is SQIVND (reference sequence).

This rearrangement joins TRBV5-1 to TRBJ2-3, with 9 bases identical to TRBD2. The CDR3 length is 17 residues. The V gene end was trimmed by 0 bases and the J gene end by 4 bases; junction bases not matched to a gene: 9. Germline V lookup: CDR1 SGHRS, CDR2 YFSETQ. The CDR3 protein is CASSLEGLRGGADTQYF. CDR3 DNA: TGCGCCAGCAGCTTGGAAGGGTTGCGGGGGGGCGCAGATACGCAGTATTTT.

The gene calls are TRBV2 and TRBJ2-3; 9 bases are shared with TRBD2. This CDR3 has 15 amino acids. J lost 3 bases, V lost 2 bases, and 3 bases had no gene match. Per the germline V gene, CDR1 is SNHLY and CDR2 is FYNNEI. The CDR3 DNA reads TGTGCCAGCAGTGAACAGCGGGGGGATACAGATACGCAGTATTTT. Translation: CASSEQRGDTDTQYF.

This clone was seen more than once but under ten times. The genes are TRBV28 and TRBJ1-5; 8 bases fit TRBD1. V lost 1 base to trimming and J lost 11 bases; unmatched junction nucleotides: 10. The CDR3 runs to 15 residues. The germline gives CDR1 MDHEN, CDR2 SYDVKM. The CDR3 protein is CASSLSGQGAGAQHF. DNA for the CDR3: TGTGCCAGCAGTTTATCCGGACAGGGCGCGGGGGCCCAGCATTTT.

The chain uses TRBV11-2 and TRBJ1-1; TRBD1 matches 7 bases. Trimming cost V 5 bases and J 7 bases; bases outside gene matches: 16. The CDR3 runs to 16 residues. Germline CDR1 SGHAT, CDR2 FQNNGV. The CDR3 reads CASSPYVRGGDNEAFF. The CDR3, as DNA: TGTGCCAGCAGCCCCTATGTGAGAGGGGGCGATAATGAAGCTTTCTTT.

The chain recombines TRBV7-9 with TRBJ2-1, with 7 nucleotides matching TRBD1. The V and J ends lost 3 bases and 0 bases, in that order; junction bases with no gene match: 5. CDR1 SEHNR and CDR2 FQNEAQ come from the germline V gene (reference sequence). The CDR3 loop spans 16 amino acids. CDR3 amino acids: CASSFPQGVSYNEQFF. The CDR3 DNA follows: TGTGCCAGCAGCTTCCCCCAGGGGGTCTCCTACAATGAGCAGTTCTTC.

The chain recombines TRBV4-3 with TRBJ1-2; 8 positions agree with TRBD1. V was clipped by 6 bases and J by 5 bases; unmatched bases: 5. Germline V lookup: CDR1 LGHNA, CDR2 YSLEER. The length of the CDR3 is 13 residues. The CDR3 DNA reads as TGCGCCAGCAGTATCACAGGGGGGTATGGCTACACCTTC. Amino acids: CASSITGGYGYTF.

Details on this clone: No conserved phenylalanine or tryptophan ends this CDR3, so it is likely a read error. The DNA is left out, because the CDR3 cannot be placed on it with certainty; the CDR3 is given as TCRdb lists it. The rearrangement uses TRBV20-1 and TRBJ2-7; the D call in the table, TRBD2, was not verified against the DNA. The CDR3 length is 9 residues, termini included. The V gene's germline CDR1 is DFQATT and CDR2 SNEGSKA (reference sequence). The CDR3 sequence is CSAARTGED.

This sequence joins TRBV2 and TRBJ1-1; no reliable D call. The CDR3 covers 15 residues. CDR1 SNHLY and CDR2 FYNNEI come from the germline V gene. The ends were cut back, 10 bases at V and 8 bases at J, with 26 bases in the middle. The DNA for the CDR3 is TGTGCCATCAAATTGGGCCTAAGGGAGAAGAAGGAAGCTTTCTTT. Encoded protein: CAIKLGLREKKEAFF.

The CDR3 DNA sequence: TGTGCCACCGCCGGGGGGCAGAATTCACCCCTCCACTTT. Translated, it gives CATAGGQNSPLHF. This chain uses TRBV7-9 with TRBJ1-6, with D maybe TRBD1 (6 bases). In germline, CDR1 is SEHNR, CDR2 FQNEAQ (reference sequence). The CDR3 contains 13 residues. V shed 10 bases and J shed 7 bases, with 14 bases lying between them.

This clone was picked up one time. The chain employs TRBV19 and TRBJ1-2; 7 bases align to TRBD1. The V gene's germline CDR1 is LNHDA and CDR2 SQIVND (reference sequence). This CDR3 contains 12 residues. The CDR3 DNA follows: TGTGCGAGCTTCGGGACAGTCTATGGCTACACCTTC. It is translated as CASFGTVYGYTF.

This sequence joins TRBV5-1 and TRBJ2-5; 12 positions agree with TRBD1. Judging by the DNA end, TRBJ2-7 fits better; the J call may be wrong. Germline CDR1 reads SGHRS; CDR2 reads YFSETQ. The CDR3 has 15 residues. The CDR3 DNA reads TGCGCCAGCAGCTCACACGGGACAGGGGGCGACGAGCAGTACTTC. Its translation: CASSSHGTGGDEQYF.

V usage is TRBV5-1 and J usage is TRBJ1-1, with TRBD1 identical over 9 bases. The germline CDR1 and CDR2 sequences are SGHRS and YFSETQ. The CDR3 sequence is 16 residues long. After removal of 4 bases from V and 4 bases from J, the junction contained 11 bases not matched to a gene. The DNA of the CDR3 is TGCGCCAGCAGCCTGGGGACAGGGAGAGGGGGCACTGAAGCTTTCTTT. Protein product: CASSLGTGRGGTEAFF.

The V gene is TRBV6-5, the J gene TRBJ2-3; no firm D call. CDR1 and CDR2 from the germline V gene are MNHEY and SVGAGI. This CDR3 spans 14 amino acids. V lost 6 bases to trimming and J lost 0 bases, with 10 bases between them. CDR3 coding DNA: TGTGCCAGCAGCAAAACCACTAGCACAGATACGCAGTATTTT. Protein product: CASSKTTSTDTQYF.

V and J are TRBV6-1 and TRBJ1-2; no clear D gene. The CDR3 runs to 13 residues. Trimming stripped 10 bases from V and 0 bases from J, with 12 bases between. CDR1 and CDR2 (germline): MNHNS, SASEGT. The CDR3 DNA reads as TGTGCCACCTCAGCGACCGCTAACTATGGCTACACCTTC. This gives the protein CATSATANYGYTF.

This sequence joins TRBV19 and TRBJ1-5, with 8 bases lining up with TRBD1. Germline CDR1 reads LNHDA; CDR2 reads SQIVND (reference sequence). The length of the CDR3 is 14 residues. V trimming: 8 bases; J trimming: 6 bases; junction bases outside the gene matches: 9. The CDR3: CASAGGTGGQPQHF. CDR3 nucleotide sequence: TGTGCCAGTGCGGGCGGGACAGGCGGTCAGCCCCAGCATTTT.

The J gene is TRBJ1-6, the V gene TRBV7-2; D may be TRBD1 (5 bases). The CDR3 runs 15 residues. Germline assignment: CDR1 SGHTA and CDR2 FQGNSA. Trimming removed 2 bases at V and 10 bases at J, with 15 bases between. CDR3 protein: CASSLQGAKRSPLHF. The CDR3 DNA is TGTGCCAGCAGCTTACAAGGGGCTAAGAGGTCACCCCTCCACTTT.

This chain joins TRBV18 and TRBJ2-7, with 9 bases lining up with TRBD2. Germline values: CDR1 KGHSH, CDR2 LQKENI. Unmatched junction bases numbered 9, after V lost 3 bases and J lost 6 bases. This CDR3 has 15 residues. The chain's CDR3 is CASSPNSGRVGEQYF. The CDR3 nucleotides read TGTGCCAGCTCACCCAATAGCGGGAGAGTCGGCGAGCAGTACTTC.